The clone carrying this T cell receptor beta chain was seen many times. These data are taken from a study of T cells in Graves' hyperthyroidism and ophthalmopathy. Trimming shortened V by 0 bases and J by 8 bases, and 13 bases separated the two germline ends. The CDR3 is made up of 13 amino acids. Germline values: CDR1 SQVTM, CDR2 ANQGSEA. RNA transcripts gave rise to amplified TCR beta CDR3 regions. Initially, a first-round RT-PCR of the TCR CDR3 employed the HTBI primer set. MiXCR was run by TCRdb on the multiplex PCR reads, yielding one entry per CDR3 protein. The table includes about 610,000 distinct CDR3 sequences, over 12% detected once. Uncontrolled infection, other autoimmune disease, pregnancy or lactation excluded patients. Fresh peripheral blood, around 9.3 ml, was the source of the PBMCs.

This sequence joins TRBV29-1 and TRBJ1-1; D not resolved. The specimen sequenced was blood. The TCR was taken from a woman in her thirties or forties with Graves' ophthalmopathy. The CDR3 DNA follows: TGCAGCGTTGAAGAATCCCGAGGCAGAGAAGCTTTCTTT. Its protein is CSVEESRGREAFF.